Sequencing of this T cell receptor (beta chain) was carried out in a study of T cell repertoires in cytomegalovirus infection. Whole-study context: Recently identified HLA-C-restricted CMV epitopes were among the peptides used. Matching HLA type and CMV infection were both indicated by public TCR beta signatures. Study-level results: HLA-C-restricted CMV-specific TCR beta clonotypes prevailed in the ex vivo response. Identification of carriers of CMV plus the relevant HLA was achieved through cumulative public TCR beta family frequency.

Remarks on this clonotype: Its cognate antigen is unknown.

The CDR3 loop spans 16 amino acids. In germline, CDR1 is SGHTA, CDR2 FQGNSA. J lost 14 bases, V lost 3 bases, and 15 bases had no gene match. TCRdb used MiXCR to reprocess the reads, holding one entry per CDR3 protein. The sample records about 500,000 distinct CDR3 sequences, around a third being singletons. The sequencing here drew on cultured PBMCs, taken from culture after CMV antigen stimulation. The receptor comes from a human donor in good health (CMV status not recorded). Some clones in this sample may be carry-over from other donors' samples. The J gene is TRBJ1-6, the V gene TRBV7-2; 8 bases align to TRBD1. The CDR3: CASSFGGSAGGLALHF. CDR3 DNA sequence: TGTGCCAGCAGCTTTGGGGGGTCGGCAGGGGGCTTAGCCCTCCACTTT.